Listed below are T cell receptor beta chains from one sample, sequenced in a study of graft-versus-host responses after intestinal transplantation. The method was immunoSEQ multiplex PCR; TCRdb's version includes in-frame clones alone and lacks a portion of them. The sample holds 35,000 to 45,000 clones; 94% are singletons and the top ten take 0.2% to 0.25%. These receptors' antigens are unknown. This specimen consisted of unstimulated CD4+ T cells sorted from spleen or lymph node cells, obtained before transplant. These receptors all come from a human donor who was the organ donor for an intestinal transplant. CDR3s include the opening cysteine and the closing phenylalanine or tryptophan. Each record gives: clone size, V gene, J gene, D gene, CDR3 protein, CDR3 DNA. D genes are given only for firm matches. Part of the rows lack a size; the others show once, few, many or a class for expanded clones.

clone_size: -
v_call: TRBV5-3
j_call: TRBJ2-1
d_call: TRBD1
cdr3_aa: CARSFVTTGTGPDNEQFF
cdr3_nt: TGTGCCAGAAGCTTTGTCACCACCGGGACAGGGCCAGACAATGAGCAGTTCTTC

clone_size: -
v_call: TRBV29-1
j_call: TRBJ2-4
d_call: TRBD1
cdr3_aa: CSVAPGTGLQNIQYF
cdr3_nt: TGCAGCGTTGCACCCGGGACAGGGTTGCAAAACATTCAGTACTTC

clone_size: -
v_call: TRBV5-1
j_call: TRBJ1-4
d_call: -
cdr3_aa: CASSFDGSNEKLFF
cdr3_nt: TGCGCCAGCAGCTTTGACGGATCTAATGAAAAACTGTTTTTT

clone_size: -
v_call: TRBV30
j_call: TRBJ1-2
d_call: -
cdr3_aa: CAWREGQAGYTF
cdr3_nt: TGTGCCTGGAGAGAGGGGCAGGCTGGCTACACCTTC

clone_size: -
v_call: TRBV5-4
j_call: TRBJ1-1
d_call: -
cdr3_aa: CASSLVNRGGEAFF
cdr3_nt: TGTGCCAGCAGCTTGGTTAATCGGGGCGGTGAAGCTTTCTTT

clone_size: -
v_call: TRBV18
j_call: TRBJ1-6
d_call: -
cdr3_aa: CASSPREKNSPLHF
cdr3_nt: TGTGCCAGCTCACCCCGGGAGAAGAATTCACCCCTCCACTTT

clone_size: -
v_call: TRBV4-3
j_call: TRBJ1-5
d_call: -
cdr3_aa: CASSQEGRRDQPQHF
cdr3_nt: TGCGCCAGCAGCCAAGAAGGCAGGAGGGATCAGCCCCAGCATTTT

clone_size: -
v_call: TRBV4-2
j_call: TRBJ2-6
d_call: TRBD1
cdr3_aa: CASSQDRGRGANVLTF
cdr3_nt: TGTGCCAGCAGCCAGGACAGGGGGCGGGGGGCCAACGTCCTGACTTTC

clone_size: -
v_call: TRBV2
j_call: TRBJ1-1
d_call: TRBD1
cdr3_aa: CASSRTGDTEAFF
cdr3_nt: TGTGCCAGCAGCAGAACAGGGGACACTGAAGCTTTCTTT

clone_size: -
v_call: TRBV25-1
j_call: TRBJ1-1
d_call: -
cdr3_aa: CASSELAGAGNTEAFF
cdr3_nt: TGTGCCAGCAGTGAATTGGCCGGGGCAGGGAACACTGAAGCTTTCTTT

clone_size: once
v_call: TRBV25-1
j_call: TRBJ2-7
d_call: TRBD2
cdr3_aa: CASSEGGTSRYEQYF
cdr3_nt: TGTGCCAGCAGTGAAGGGGGGACTAGCCGGTACGAGCAGTACTTC

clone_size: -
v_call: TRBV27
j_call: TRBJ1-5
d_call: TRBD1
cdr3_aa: CASSPRTGVDQPQHF
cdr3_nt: TGTGCCAGCAGTCCCAGGACAGGGGTCGATCAGCCCCAGCATTTT

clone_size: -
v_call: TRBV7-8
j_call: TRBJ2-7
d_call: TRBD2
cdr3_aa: CASSSLAGLSYEQYF
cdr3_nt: TGTGCCAGCAGCTCCCTAGCGGGGCTCTCCTACGAGCAGTACTTC

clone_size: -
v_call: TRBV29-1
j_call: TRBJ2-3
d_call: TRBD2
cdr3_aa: CSGRLAPTDTQYF
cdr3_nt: TGCAGCGGAAGACTAGCCCCCACAGATACGCAGTATTTT

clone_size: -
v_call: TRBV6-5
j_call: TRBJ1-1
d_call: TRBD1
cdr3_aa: CASTRDRATEAFF
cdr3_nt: TGTGCCAGTACCCGGGACAGGGCAACTGAAGCTTTCTTT

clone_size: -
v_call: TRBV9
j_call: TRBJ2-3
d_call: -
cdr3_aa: CASSGDPGTKISTDTQYF
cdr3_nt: TGTGCCAGCAGCGGAGACCCGGGGACCAAAATTAGCACAGATACGCAGTATTTT

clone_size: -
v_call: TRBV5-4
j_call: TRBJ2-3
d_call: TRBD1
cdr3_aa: CASSLAGTAHTDTQYF
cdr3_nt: TGTGCCAGCAGCTTGGCGGGGACAGCCCACACAGATACGCAGTATTTT

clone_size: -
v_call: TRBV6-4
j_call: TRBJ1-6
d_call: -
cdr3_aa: CASSDELGGSPLHF
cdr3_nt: TGTGCCAGCAGTGACGAGTTGGGGGGTTCACCCCTCCACTTT

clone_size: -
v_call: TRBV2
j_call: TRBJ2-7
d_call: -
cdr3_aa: CASRVTSSYEQYF
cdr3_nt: TGTGCCAGCAGGGTAACTAGCTCCTACGAGCAGTACTTC

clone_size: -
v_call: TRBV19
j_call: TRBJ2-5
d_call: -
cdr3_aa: CASSNIRETQYF
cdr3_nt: TGTGCCAGTAGTAATATTCGAGAGACCCAGTACTTC

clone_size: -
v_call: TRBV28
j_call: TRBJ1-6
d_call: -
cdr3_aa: CASIPMGGVGNSPLHF
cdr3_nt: TGTGCCAGCATTCCTATGGGGGGCGTTGGGAATTCACCCCTCCACTTT

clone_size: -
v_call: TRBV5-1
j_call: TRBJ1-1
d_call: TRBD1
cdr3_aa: CASSLAGTGVITEAFF
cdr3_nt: TGCGCCAGCAGCTTGGCCGGGACAGGGGTGATCACTGAAGCTTTCTTT